This is a list of T cell receptor beta chains from one sample in a study of cytomegalovirus exposure and HLA in healthy donors. This table comes from immunoSEQ multiplex PCR, and its TCRdb copy is limited to in-frame clones, with some not included. The top ten clones hold under 13% of a sample with 100,000 or so clones, approximately 66% of them seen once. The specimen was PBMCs. The receptors here all came from a middle-aged man in good health and CMV-seropositive. The CDR3 runs from the conserved cysteine through the conserved F or W. D genes are given only for firm matches. Where a row states a size, it is once, few, many or the class of an expanded clone; other rows omit it.

V gene,D gene,clone size,J gene,CDR3 DNA,CDR3 protein
TRBV9,NA,few,TRBJ2-1,TGTGCCAGCAGCGTAGGACCCGGAGGCAATGAGCAGTTCTTC,CASSVGPGGNEQFF
TRBV7-2,NA,NA,TRBJ2-7,TGTGCCAGCAGCCCAGGTAAGGGGCAGTGGTCCTACGAGCAGTACTTC,CASSPGKGQWSYEQYF
TRBV28,NA,once,TRBJ1-2,TGTGCCAGCAGTTTACTGAGCTCTTCGGGCTACACCTTC,CASSLLSSSGYTF
TRBV6-1,TRBD1,NA,TRBJ2-3,TGTGCCAGCATAGGGACAGCAGATACGCAGTATTTT,CASIGTADTQYF
TRBV29-1,NA,NA,TRBJ2-5,TGCAGCGTTTTCGGCAGGGAAGAGACCCAGTACTTC,CSVFGREETQYF
TRBV5-5,NA,NA,TRBJ2-7,TGTGCCAGCAGCCCTGACAGCGAGCAGTACTTC,CASSPDSEQYF
TRBV4-1,TRBD1,NA,TRBJ1-2,TGCGCCAGCAGCCTAGAGGACAGGGCCCAGGGGAATGGCTACACCTTC,CASSLEDRAQGNGYTF
TRBV29-1,NA,NA,TRBJ1-1,TGCAGCGTTGGGGCGGCGGGTACTGAAGCTTTCTTT,CSVGAAGTEAFF
TRBV4-1,NA,NA,TRBJ2-7,TGCGCCAGCAGCCAAGATTCCCTAACCTACGAGCAGTACTTC,CASSQDSLTYEQYF
TRBV5-1,TRBD1,NA,TRBJ1-1,TGCGCCAGCAGCTTTACCCGGACAGGGGGGACTGAAGCTTTCTTT,CASSFTRTGGTEAFF